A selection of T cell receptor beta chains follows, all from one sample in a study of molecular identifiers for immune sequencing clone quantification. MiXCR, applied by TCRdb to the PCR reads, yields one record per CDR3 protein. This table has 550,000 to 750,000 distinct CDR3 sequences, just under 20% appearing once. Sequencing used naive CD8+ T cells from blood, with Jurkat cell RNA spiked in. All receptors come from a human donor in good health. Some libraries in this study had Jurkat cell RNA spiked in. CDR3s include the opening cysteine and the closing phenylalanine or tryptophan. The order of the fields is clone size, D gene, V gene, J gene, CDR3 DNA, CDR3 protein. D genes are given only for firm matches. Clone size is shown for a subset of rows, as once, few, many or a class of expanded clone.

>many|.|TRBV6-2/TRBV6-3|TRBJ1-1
TGTGCCTCCATTGGGGTGGTTGAAGCTTTCTTT
CASIGVVEAFF
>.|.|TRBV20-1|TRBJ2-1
TGCAGTGCTAGACTCCTGGGAGGCAATGAGCAGTTCTTC
CSARLLGGNEQFF
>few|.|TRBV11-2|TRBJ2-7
TGTGCCAGCAGCCCCCAGACTAGTAACTACGAGCAGTACTTC
CASSPQTSNYEQYF
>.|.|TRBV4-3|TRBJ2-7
TGCGCCAGCAGCCAAGACGTGGTGGTCTCCTACGAGCAGTACTTC
CASSQDVVVSYEQYF
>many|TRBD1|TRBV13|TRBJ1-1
TGTGCCAGCAGCCCCACCGGACAGGGTGGAACTGAAGCTTTCTTT
CASSPTGQGGTEAFF
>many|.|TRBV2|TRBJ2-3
TGTGCCAGCAGTGAAGACGGCTTCTCAGATACGCAGTATTTT
CASSEDGFSDTQYF
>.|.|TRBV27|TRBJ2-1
TGTGCCAGCAGTTCGACAGGTCTAGACCTCAATGAGCAGTTCTTC
CASSSTGLDLNEQFF
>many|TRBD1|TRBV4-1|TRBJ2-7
TGCGCCAGCAGCCAAGAGAGGATACAGGGGGACGAGCAGTACTTC
CASSQERIQGDEQYF
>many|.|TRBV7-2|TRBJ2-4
TGTGCCAGCAGCTTAGACACAGAAAACATTCAGTACTTC
CASSLDTENIQYF
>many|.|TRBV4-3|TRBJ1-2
TGCGCCAGCAGCCAAGATACCGGGTCCGGCTACACCTTC
CASSQDTGSGYTF
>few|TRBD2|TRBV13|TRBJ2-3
TGTGCCAGCAGCCCCGCCGGGACTAGCGAAACAGATACGCAGTATTTT
CASSPAGTSETDTQYF
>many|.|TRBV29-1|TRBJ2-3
TGCAGCGTTGAAGATCTGGGCTTGGATACGCAGTATTTT
CSVEDLGLDTQYF
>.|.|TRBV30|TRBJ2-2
TGTGCCGGGAGGGGGCTTTACGGGGAGCTGTTTTTT
CAGRGLYGELFF
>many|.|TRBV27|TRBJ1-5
TGTGCCAGCAGTCCAACCGGGATCCAGGGCAGTCAGCCCCAGCATTTT
CASSPTGIQGSQPQHF
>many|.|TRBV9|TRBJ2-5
TGTGCCAGCAGCCCCCACCCCCAGGGGCTAAAAGAGACCCAGTACTTC
CASSPHPQGLKETQYF
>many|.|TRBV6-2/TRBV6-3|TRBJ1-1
TGTGCCAGCAGTTTCGAAGCAGACATGAACACTGAAGCTTTCTTT
CASSFEADMNTEAFF
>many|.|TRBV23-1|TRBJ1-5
TGCGCCAGCAGCCCCTCAATGGGGCAGGGGAAAATATGTAGCAATCAGCCCCAGCATTTT
CASSPSMGQGKICSNQPQHF
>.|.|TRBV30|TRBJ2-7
TGTGCCTGGAGTGTACACTGGGGACGGTCCTCCTACGAGCAGTACTTC
CAWSVHWGRSSYEQYF
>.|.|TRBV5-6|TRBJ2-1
TGTGCCAGCAGCTTGTTTGCAGGGTTCTCCTACAATGAGCAGTTCTTC
CASSLFAGFSYNEQFF
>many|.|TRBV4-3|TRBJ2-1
TGCGCCAGCAGCCAAGAGGGTCGGGGAATTTACAATGAGCAGTTCTTC
CASSQEGRGIYNEQFF
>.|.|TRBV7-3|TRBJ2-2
TGTGCCAGCAGCTTATGGGGTAGCGAAAGCACCGGGGAGCTGTTTTTT
CASSLWGSESTGELFF
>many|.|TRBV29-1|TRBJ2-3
TGCAGCGAACAGGAGGCGTATACGCAGTATTTT
CSEQEAYTQYF
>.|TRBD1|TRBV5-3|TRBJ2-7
TGTGCCAGCAGCTTGGACTGGACAGGGGGCGGGATCGAGCAGTACTTC
CASSLDWTGGGIEQYF
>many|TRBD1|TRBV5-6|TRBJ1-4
TGTGCCAGCAGCCAGGACAGGAGAGGGGTTAATGAAAAACTGTTTTTT
CASSQDRRGVNEKLFF
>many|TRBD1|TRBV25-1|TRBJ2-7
TGTGCCAGCAGTGAACCGGGACAGCCACTACACTACGAGCAGTACTTC
CASSEPGQPLHYEQYF
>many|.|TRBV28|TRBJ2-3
TGTGCCAGCAGTTTAGATACGGGCACAGATACGCAGTATTTT
CASSLDTGTDTQYF
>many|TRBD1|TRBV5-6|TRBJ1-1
TGTGCCAGCAGCTTGTCACAGGGGTTTATTGGTGAAGCTTTCTTT
CASSLSQGFIGEAFF
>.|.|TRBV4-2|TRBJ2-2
TGTGCCAGCAGCCAAGTCGGAAGGAACACCGGGGAGCTGTTTTTT
CASSQVGRNTGELFF
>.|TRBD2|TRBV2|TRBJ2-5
TGTGCCAGCAGGTCAGCGGGGGAGGAGACCCAGTACTTC
CASRSAGEETQYF
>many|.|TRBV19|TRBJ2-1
TGTGCCAGTAGTATAGATTCCGGGAACCCCTACAATGAGCAGTTCTTC
CASSIDSGNPYNEQFF
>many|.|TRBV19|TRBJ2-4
TGTGCCAGTAGTATCTCAAACCCAGTCGTATCCATTCAGTACTTC
CASSISNPVVSIQYF
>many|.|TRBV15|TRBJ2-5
TGTGCCACCAGCAGGGGACTTGAGAAGACCCAGTACTTC
CATSRGLEKTQYF
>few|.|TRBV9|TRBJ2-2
TGTGCCAGCAGCGTAGTAGGGGGGGGCAAGGCCGGGGAGCTGTTTTTT
CASSVVGGGKAGELFF
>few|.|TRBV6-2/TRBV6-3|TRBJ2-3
TGTGCCAGCAGTTACGGGGCTCGCAAATTGGGGGATACGCAGTATTTT
CASSYGARKLGDTQYF
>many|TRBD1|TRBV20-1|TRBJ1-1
TGCAGTGCTTTAAACAGGGGGCTGAACACTGAAGCTTTCTTT
CSALNRGLNTEAFF
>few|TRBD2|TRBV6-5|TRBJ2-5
TGTGCCAGCAGTTACACCCCTAGCGGAGCCCAAGAGACCCAGTACTTC
CASSYTPSGAQETQYF
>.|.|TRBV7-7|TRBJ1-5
TGTGCCAGCAGCACCCCAACCGAGAGCAATCAGCCCCAGCATTTT
CASSTPTESNQPQHF
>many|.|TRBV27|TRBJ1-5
TGTGCCAGCAGTCCGGGACCCTCCCCCCTTCAGCCCCAGCATTTT
CASSPGPSPLQPQHF
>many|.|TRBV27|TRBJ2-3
TGTGCCAGCAGCTCGAAGCTGACTTTCACAGATACGCAGTATTTT
CASSSKLTFTDTQYF
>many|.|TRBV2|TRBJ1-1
TGTGCCAGCTTAGGAGGAAAAGCTTTCTTT
CASLGGKAFF
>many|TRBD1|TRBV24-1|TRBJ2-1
TGTGCCACCAGTGATCCGACAGGGCCCCCCTACAATGAGCAGTTCTTC
CATSDPTGPPYNEQFF
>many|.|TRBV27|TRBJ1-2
TGTGCCAGCAGTACGAGGGGCGCAAACTATGGCTACACCTTC
CASSTRGANYGYTF
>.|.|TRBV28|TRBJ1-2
TGTGCCAGCACCCCTACTTCAGGGACACTTTTCTCATATGGCTACACCTTC
CASTPTSGTLFSYGYTF
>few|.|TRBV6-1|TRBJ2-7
TGTGCCAGCAGTGAACCCAGGTTAGGCCCGGGCGAGCAGTACTTC
CASSEPRLGPGEQYF
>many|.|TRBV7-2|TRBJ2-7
TGTGCCAGCAGCTTAGATCTTACTTTGGGGGAGCAGTACTTC
CASSLDLTLGEQYF
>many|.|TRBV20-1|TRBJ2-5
TGCAGTGCTAGAAGCGTCGGCAAGAACCAAGAGACCCAGTACTTC
CSARSVGKNQETQYF
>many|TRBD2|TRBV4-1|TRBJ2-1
TGCGCCAGCAGCCAAGATGGGGCTAGCGGGAGGTATGAGCAGTTCTTC
CASSQDGASGRYEQFF
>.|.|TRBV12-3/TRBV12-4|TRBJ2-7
TGTGCCAGCAGTTTAGCAGGTCCTCACGAGCAGTACTTC
CASSLAGPHEQYF
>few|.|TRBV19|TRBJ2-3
TGTGCCAGTAGTATCTTCGGTTCAGGGGACACAGATACGCAGTATTTT
CASSIFGSGDTDTQYF
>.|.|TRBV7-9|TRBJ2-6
TGTGCCAGCGGATCTCATACAACACCTCCTGGGGCCAACGTCCTGACTTTC
CASGSHTTPPGANVLTF
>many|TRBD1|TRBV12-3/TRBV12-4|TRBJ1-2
TGTGCCAGCAGTTTAAGGACAGGCTATGGCTACACCTTC
CASSLRTGYGYTF
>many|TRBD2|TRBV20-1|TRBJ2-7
TGCAGTGCTAAGGTTAGCGGGACCGCCTACGAGCAGTACTTC
CSAKVSGTAYEQYF
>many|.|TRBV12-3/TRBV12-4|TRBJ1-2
TGTGCCAGCAGTTTGAGGACAGTCTATGGCTACACCTTC
CASSLRTVYGYTF